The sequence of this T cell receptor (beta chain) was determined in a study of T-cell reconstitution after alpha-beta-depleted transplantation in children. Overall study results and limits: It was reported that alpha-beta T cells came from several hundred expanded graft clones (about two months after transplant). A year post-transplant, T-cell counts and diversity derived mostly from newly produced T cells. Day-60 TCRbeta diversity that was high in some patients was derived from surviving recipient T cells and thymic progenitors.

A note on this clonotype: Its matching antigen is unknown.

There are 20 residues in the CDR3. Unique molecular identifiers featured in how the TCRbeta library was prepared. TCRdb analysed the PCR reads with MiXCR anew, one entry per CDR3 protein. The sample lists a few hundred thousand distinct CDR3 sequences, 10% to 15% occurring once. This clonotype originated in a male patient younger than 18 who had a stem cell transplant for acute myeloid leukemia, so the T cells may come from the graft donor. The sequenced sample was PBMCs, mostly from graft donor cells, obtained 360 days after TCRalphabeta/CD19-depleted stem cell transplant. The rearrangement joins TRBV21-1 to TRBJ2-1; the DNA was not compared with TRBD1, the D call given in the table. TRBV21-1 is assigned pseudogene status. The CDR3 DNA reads TGTGCCAGCAGCAAAGATGACATATTCTCACCCAGTGGGGGATACAATGAGCAGTTCTTC. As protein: CASSKDDIFSPSGGYNEQFF.